The T cell receptor beta chain described here comes from a study of blood T cell repertoires in COVID-19. Per germline, CDR1 GTSNPN and CDR2 SVGIG (reference sequence). The CDR3 covers 14 residues. The ends were cut back, 0 bases at V and 7 bases at J, with 15 bases in the middle. The protocol was immunoSEQ multiplex PCR, while the TCRdb copy is restricted to in-frame clones and leaves out a portion. The data hold roughly 250,000 clones, with about 85% observed a single time. The source of this sequence is a human donor with COVID-19, enrolled during active disease. The donor label of this sample is uncertain. Sequenced input: peripheral blood. The chain is built from TRBV30 and TRBJ1-2, with D perhaps matching TRBD1 (5 bases). The CDR3 sequence: CAWSVRVGASGYTF. The CDR3 DNA reads as TGTGCCTGGAGTGTACGGGTAGGGGCTAGTGGCTACACCTTC.